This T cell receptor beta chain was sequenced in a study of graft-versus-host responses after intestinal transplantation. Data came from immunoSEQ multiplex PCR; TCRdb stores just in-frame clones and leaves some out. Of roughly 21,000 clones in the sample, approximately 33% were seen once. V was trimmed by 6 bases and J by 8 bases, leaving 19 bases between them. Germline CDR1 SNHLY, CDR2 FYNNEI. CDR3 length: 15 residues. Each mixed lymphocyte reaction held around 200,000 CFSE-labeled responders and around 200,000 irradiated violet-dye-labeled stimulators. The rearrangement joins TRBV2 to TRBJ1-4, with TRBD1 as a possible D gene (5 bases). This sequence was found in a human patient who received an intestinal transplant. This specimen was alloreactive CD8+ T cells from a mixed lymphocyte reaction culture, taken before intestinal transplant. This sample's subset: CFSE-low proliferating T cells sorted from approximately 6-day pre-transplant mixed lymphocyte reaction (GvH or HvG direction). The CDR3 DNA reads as TGTGCCAGCAGCGTCGATATGGGGGTCGGAGAAAAACTGTTTTTT. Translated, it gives CASSVDMGVGEKLFF. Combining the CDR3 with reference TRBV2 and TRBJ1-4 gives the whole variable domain EPEVTQTPSHQVTQMGQEVILRCVPISNHLYFYWYRQILGQKVEFLVSFYNNEISEKSEIFDDQFSVERPDGSNFTLKIRSTKLEDSAMYFCASSVDMGVGEKLFFGSGTQLSVL.